This TCR beta chain comes out of a study of blood T cell repertoires in COVID-19 (dated by TCRdb to between 2020 and 2021). Study-level background: The collaborator samples originated in the United States, Italy and Spain and spanned the acute and convalescent phases of COVID-19. The prospective study material was composed of cDNA or gDNA derived from T cells, B-cell-depleted T cells, or PBMCs. Subjects who had been exposed to COVID-19, were actively infected with it, or had recovered from it provided the deeply sampled blood TCRbeta repertoires that made up the dataset. The repertoires were released in a freely available public database intended as a resource for research on the immune response to SARS-CoV-2. The samples were drawn from the first 160 participants of the ongoing ImmuneRACE study and from 1,200 or so subjects provided by 6 global collaborators. Sample metadata almost always included a de-identified subject ID, COVID-19 status, age in years and sex. Where HLA class I and class II types were available, the types were taken from metadata supplied by the sample provider, not from assay-based typing.

TCRbeta CDR3 regions were amplified from genomic DNA by means of the immunoSEQ Assay, a bias-controlled multiplex PCR. In the paper's pipeline: Nucleated cell counts per sample were estimated from amplification of reference gene primers within the assay. Sequence reads were collapsed and filtered to measure the absolute abundance of every unique TCRbeta CDR3 rearrangement. For each sample, productive Simpson clonality was calculated by taking the square root of Simpson's diversity index across productive rearrangements. As stored in TCRdb, this immuneACCESS dataset retains in-frame rearrangements with V and J assigned. A fraction of the clones does not appear; measured against another copy, unresolved V genes explain less than half of the discrepancy, and the remainder lacks a known reason. V, J and clone size are taken as reported in that table, and D and trimming were inferred from the DNA itself. A total of 45,000 to 55,000 clones appear in this sample, around 86% of them only once. Clones ranked in the top ten supply 6% to 7.5% of the sample.

Beyond this particular receptor, the publication reports: The quantity of clinical and demographic metadata differed by source and by participant and was supplied without curation.

From the germline V gene, CDR1 is LGHNA and CDR2 is YSLEER. From cysteine to phenylalanine, the CDR3 is 14 amino acids long. The retained sequence is limited to the CDR3, 42 bases, with the frame set at the first base. Trimming leaves V shorter by 0 bases and J shorter by 5 bases, with the junction holding 2 bases beyond the gene matches. As for this clone: Its antigen has not been determined. It has no much larger one-base neighbor in the sample; base qualities were not kept.

The collaborating institutions used their own protocols to collect whole blood in K2EDTA tubes. Collaborator samples were shipped for TCRbeta analysis as frozen whole blood, isolated PBMCs, or DNA extracted from either sample type. The sequence derives from a man aged 60-69 years with active COVID-19. The sequencing sample was made of peripheral blood. The receptor chain draws on TRBV4-3 and TRBJ2-7, with 9 bases in between that match TRBD2. The CDR3 reads as follows: CASSQDLAGNEQYF. The nucleotide sequence reads as follows: TGCGCCAGCAGCCAAGACCTAGCGGGGAACGAGCAGTACTTC.